The 11 T cell receptor beta chains reported below all come from one sample, sequenced in a study of Ad26.COV2.S vaccination and SARS-CoV-2 variants. Here immunoSEQ multiplex PCR was the method, and the copy in TCRdb shows in-frame clones only, minus some. The sample shows more than 400,000 clones, approximately 90% of them seen only once. Described treatment: over 15 received Ad26.COV2.S at low or high dose, single or two shots; 5 received placebo; per-sample allocation not given. Sampling occurred on day 63 after the first vaccine or placebo injection. This sample comprised peripheral blood, obtained in a trial of Ad26.COV2.S vaccine versus placebo. These receptors originate from a person aged 18 to 65 who received the Ad26.COV2.S COVID-19 vaccine or a placebo.

The chain uses TRBV28 and TRBJ1-4, with 7 bases aligning to TRBD1. This CDR3 is 14 amino acids long. After removal of 5 bases from V and 5 bases from J, the junction contained 5 bases not matched to a gene. CDR1 is MDHEN and CDR2 is SYDVKM in the germline V gene. For the CDR3, the DNA is TGTGCCAGCAGTCCCGGGACAGTCAATGAAAAACTGTTTTTT. It translates to CASSPGTVNEKLFF.

This clone appeared a single time. The rearrangement joins TRBV27 to TRBJ2-3; 7 nucleotides match TRBD1. This CDR3 contains 14 residues. Germline assignment: CDR1 MNHEY and CDR2 SMNVEV (reference sequence). The ends lost 7 bases at V and 4 bases at J; junction bases unmatched: 8. The CDR3 DNA follows: TGTGCCAGCATAAGCCTCCAGGGGGCAGATACGCAGTATTTT. Translation gives CASISLQGADTQYF.

The rearrangement uses TRBV7-8 and TRBJ1-6; no clear D gene. Germline V gene lookup returns CDR1 SGHVS and CDR2 FQNEAQ. This CDR3 has 16 residues. Trimming took off 3 bases at V and 7 bases at J, with 16 bases between the two ends. The chain's CDR3 is CASSLVWAGVNSPLHF. The CDR3, as DNA: TGTGCCAGCAGCTTGGTGTGGGCAGGTGTAAATTCACCCCTCCACTTT.

The chain recombines TRBV7-2 with TRBJ2-4; maybe TRBD2 (6 bases). Trimming removed 5 bases at V and 0 bases at J, with 14 bases between. The length of the CDR3 is 16 residues. Germline values: CDR1 SGHTA, CDR2 FQGNSA. The chain's CDR3 is CASSPIGGLAKNIQYF. DNA for the CDR3: TGTGCCAGCAGCCCCATCGGGGGTTTAGCCAAAAACATTCAGTACTTC.

The rearrangement links TRBV19 to TRBJ2-2; 12 nucleotides line up with TRBD2. V shed 8 bases and J 7 bases; nucleotides not matched to a gene: 14. This CDR3 has 17 residues. Germline CDR1 and CDR2: LNHDA and SQIVND (reference sequence). This CDR3 reads CASPRLAGAGGDGELFF. The DNA of the CDR3 is TGTGCCAGTCCTCGACTAGCGGGGGCCGGCGGGGACGGGGAGCTGTTTTTT.

The chain joins TRBV7-2 to TRBJ1-1; D is ambiguous. The CDR3 runs 14 residues. CDR1 is SGHTA and CDR2 is FQGNSA in the germline V gene. V lost 4 bases and J lost 1, with 10 bases in between. Written as DNA, the CDR3 is TGTGCCAGCAGCTCTCTCCTCAGGAACACTGAAGCTTTCTTT. Its translation: CASSSLLRNTEAFF.

For the CDR3, the DNA is TGTGCCAGCAGCTTGGTGGCCCGCGAGACCCAGTACTTC. This gives the protein CASSLVARETQYF. This chain joins TRBV7-2 and TRBJ2-5; D is ambiguous. This CDR3 is built from 13 residues. V lost 3 bases and J 5 bases, leaving 10 bases between the germline ends. The V gene's germline CDR1 is SGHTA and CDR2 FQGNSA.

V is TRBV7-2 and J is TRBJ2-1, with a weak D call TRBD1 (6 bases). The CDR3 runs to 16 residues. The germline CDR1 and CDR2 sequences are SGHTA and FQGNSA. Trimming took 1 base from V and 6 from J, leaving 16 bases between them. The CDR3 coding sequence is TGTGCCAGCAGCTTAGTGGGCGCAGGGGTTCGCAATGAGCAGTTCTTC. Translated, it gives CASSLVGAGVRNEQFF.

There are a few counts of this clone. V and J are TRBV9 and TRBJ2-7, with TRBD2 matching 8 bases. The germline gives CDR1 SGDLS, CDR2 YYNGEE. The trim removed 3 bases at V and 4 bases at J, leaving 6 bases unmatched. This CDR3 contains 14 residues. CDR3 residues: CASSAGLEGYEQYF. CDR3 DNA: TGTGCCAGCAGCGCGGGACTAGAAGGTTACGAGCAGTACTTC.

The rearrangement links TRBV5-6 to TRBJ2-3; TRBD2 matches 12 bases. The CDR3 loop spans 19 amino acids. Trimming cost V 6 bases and J 0 bases; bases outside gene matches: 14. Germline CDR1 is SGHDT and CDR2 is YYEEEE. For the CDR3, the DNA is TGTGCCAGCACCCGCGGACTAGCGGGGAGATACTCTAGCACAGATACGCAGTATTTT. Its protein is CASTRGLAGRYSSTDTQYF.

This chain links TRBV29-1 with TRBJ1-1, with D perhaps matching TRBD1 (6 bases). Germline values: CDR1 SQVTM, CDR2 ANQGSEA. The length of the CDR3 is 11 residues. Trimming removed 7 bases at V and 0 bases at J, with 6 bases between. The CDR3 region is CSGTVNTEAFF. The CDR3 coding sequence is TGCAGCGGGACAGTGAACACTGAAGCTTTCTTT.